The next 15 T cell receptor beta chains were all read from a single sample in a study of cytomegalovirus exposure and HLA in healthy donors. Sequenced by immunoSEQ multiplex PCR; TCRdb stores in-frame clones only, minus some. This sample carries tens of thousands of clones, 80% to 90% of them seen once, and the ten largest clones take about 4.1%. Sequencing input: PBMCs. These receptors originate from a woman younger than 35 in good health and CMV-seropositive.

This clone was detected only once. The gene calls are TRBV2 and TRBJ2-1; TRBD1 agrees at 8 bases. Trimming at V came to 7 bases and at J to 6 bases, leaving 5 bases not matched to a gene. The CDR3 spans 13 residues. The germline V gene encodes CDR1 SNHLY and CDR2 FYNNEI. Written as DNA, the CDR3 is TGTGCCAGCACAGGGGGCACTTTCAATGAGCAGTTCTTC. This encodes CASTGGTFNEQFF.

The rearrangement uses TRBV7-6 and TRBJ2-1; tentative D call: TRBD1 (6 bases). Germline V gene data show CDR1 as SGHVS and CDR2 as FNYEAQ. Between the trimmed V and J ends, which lost 5 bases and 0 bases, there was a span of 11 bases. The CDR3 is made up of 15 amino acids. This CDR3 is CASSPQGGSYNEQFF. CDR3 in DNA: TGTGCCAGCAGCCCCCAAGGGGGCTCCTACAATGAGCAGTTCTTC.

The chain employs TRBV5-6 and TRBJ2-7; TRBD1 aligns across 9 bases. The J segment lost 6 bases and the V segment lost 4 bases, leaving 20 bases of the junction unmatched. This CDR3 comprises 18 residues. Germline loops: CDR1 SGHDT, CDR2 YYEEEE. The CDR3 here is CASSLSGTGRPRLLEQYF. Written as DNA, the CDR3 is TGTGCCAGCAGCCTGAGCGGGACAGGGCGCCCTCGACTTCTCGAGCAGTACTTC.

This chain connects TRBV7-7 to TRBJ2-7; D is undetermined. This CDR3 region has 9 residues. CDR1 and CDR2 (germline): SSHAT, FNYEAQ (reference sequence). CDR3 nucleotides: TGTGCATCAGGCTGCGAGCAGTACTTC. It specifies CASGCEQYF.

The V and J genes are TRBV27 and TRBJ2-1; 12 bases match TRBD2. The CDR3 runs 16 residues. Germline V lookup: CDR1 MNHEY, CDR2 SMNVEV (reference sequence). V gave up 3 bases and J gave up 7 bases; unmatched junction bases: 7. DNA for the CDR3: TGTGCCAGCAGTTTTTCTAGCGGGGGGGTAGTTAATGAGCAGTTCTTC. It codes for CASSFSSGGVVNEQFF.

CDR3 nucleotides: TGCGCCAGCAGCTTTCCAGGGGGCGTTGACTATGGCTACACCTTC. Translation gives CASSFPGGVDYGYTF. The V gene is TRBV5-1, the J gene TRBJ1-2, with 8 bases fitting TRBD1. V trimming: 2 bases; J trimming: 3 bases; junction bases outside the gene matches: 6. Per the germline V gene, CDR1 is SGHRS and CDR2 is YFSETQ. This CDR3 is built from 15 residues.

The genes are TRBV5-4 and TRBJ2-3; tentative D call: TRBD2 (6 bases). Trimming removed 4 bases at V and 6 bases at J, with 21 bases between. CDR1 and CDR2 (germline): SGHNT, YYREEE (reference sequence). CDR3 length equals 16 residues. CDR3 loop: CASSPQTRLVTDTQYF. CDR3 DNA: TGTGCCAGCAGCCCCCAGACCAGACTAGTAACGGATACGCAGTATTTT.

This clone was recorded only once. The rearrangement uses TRBV6-5 and TRBJ2-3; D is unresolved. The germline V and J ends were trimmed by 6 bases and 6 bases, with 7 bases remaining between them. The CDR3 contains 11 residues. Germline lookup yields CDR1 MNHEY and CDR2 SVGAGI. The DNA for the CDR3 is TGTGCCAGCAGAATTGGCGATACGCAGTATTTT. It is translated as CASRIGDTQYF.

CDR3 sequence (DNA): TGTGCCTGGAGTAGGCAGGCGGGGGGAAACACTGAAGCTTTCTTT. Translation: CAWSRQAGGNTEAFF. This chain connects TRBV30 to TRBJ1-1, with TRBD1 as a possible D gene (5 bases). Germline-derived CDR1 and CDR2 are GTSNPN and SVGIG (reference sequence). V gave up 2 bases and J gave up 2 bases, with 15 bases separating them. The CDR3 covers 15 residues.

The rearrangement uses TRBV20-1 and TRBJ2-3; a weak D match, TRBD2 (6 bases). The V gene lost 7 bases and the J gene lost 8 bases, with 13 bases spanning the gap. The germline V gene has CDR1 DFQATT and CDR2 SNEGSKA (reference sequence). The CDR3 runs 11 residues. The CDR3 spells CSVLTSTTQYF. CDR3 DNA sequence: TGCAGTGTTCTGACTAGTACTACGCAGTATTTT.

The rearrangement joins TRBV13 to TRBJ2-2; 8 bases line up with TRBD2. Germline lookup yields CDR1 PRHDT and CDR2 FYEKMQ (reference sequence). V shed 8 bases, J shed 0 bases, and the junction held 2 bases outside the gene matches. This CDR3 spans 14 amino acids. In DNA, the CDR3 is TGTGCCAGCCGAGCGGGGGCGAACACCGGGGAGCTGTTTTTT. As protein: CASRAGANTGELFF.

This chain uses TRBV11-2 with TRBJ2-2, with a possible D match to TRBD1 (5 bases). CDR3 length: 13 amino acids. The germline gives CDR1 SGHAT, CDR2 FQNNGV. The V end lost 5 bases, the J end lost 5 bases, and 9 bases lay between the germline ends. This chain's CDR3 is CASSATATGELFF. Here the CDR3 DNA reads TGTGCCAGCAGCGCGACAGCGACCGGGGAGCTGTTTTTT.

The chain employs TRBV30 and TRBJ2-5; 7 positions match TRBD2. Germline V gene lookup returns CDR1 GTSNPN and CDR2 SVGIG (reference sequence). This CDR3 spans 14 amino acids. Trimming removed 3 bases from V and 5 bases from J; junction bases left unmatched: 9. The CDR3 bases are TGTGCCTGGAGCCCGAGCGGGACGGGTGAGACCCAGTACTTC. Translated: CAWSPSGTGETQYF.

V usage is TRBV6-1 and J usage is TRBJ2-7, with a possible D match to TRBD1 (6 bases). Germline lookup yields CDR1 MNHNS and CDR2 SASEGT. V was cut by 8 bases and J by 5 bases, with 19 bases left in between. The CDR3 runs to 14 residues. CDR3 coding DNA: TGTGCCAGCGAACCCTACAGGGAAGGACACGAGCAGTACTTC. As protein: CASEPYREGHEQYF.

The count of this clone is one. The V and J genes are TRBV7-9 and TRBJ1-2, with a weak D call TRBD1 (6 bases). This CDR3 contains 17 residues. V lost 4 bases and J 4 bases, leaving 22 bases between the germline ends. Germline values: CDR1 SEHNR, CDR2 FQNEAQ (reference sequence). CDR3 loop: CASSSLITGTQIYGYTF. In DNA form, the CDR3 reads TGTGCCAGCAGCTCACTCATAACCGGGACACAAATCTATGGCTACACCTTC.